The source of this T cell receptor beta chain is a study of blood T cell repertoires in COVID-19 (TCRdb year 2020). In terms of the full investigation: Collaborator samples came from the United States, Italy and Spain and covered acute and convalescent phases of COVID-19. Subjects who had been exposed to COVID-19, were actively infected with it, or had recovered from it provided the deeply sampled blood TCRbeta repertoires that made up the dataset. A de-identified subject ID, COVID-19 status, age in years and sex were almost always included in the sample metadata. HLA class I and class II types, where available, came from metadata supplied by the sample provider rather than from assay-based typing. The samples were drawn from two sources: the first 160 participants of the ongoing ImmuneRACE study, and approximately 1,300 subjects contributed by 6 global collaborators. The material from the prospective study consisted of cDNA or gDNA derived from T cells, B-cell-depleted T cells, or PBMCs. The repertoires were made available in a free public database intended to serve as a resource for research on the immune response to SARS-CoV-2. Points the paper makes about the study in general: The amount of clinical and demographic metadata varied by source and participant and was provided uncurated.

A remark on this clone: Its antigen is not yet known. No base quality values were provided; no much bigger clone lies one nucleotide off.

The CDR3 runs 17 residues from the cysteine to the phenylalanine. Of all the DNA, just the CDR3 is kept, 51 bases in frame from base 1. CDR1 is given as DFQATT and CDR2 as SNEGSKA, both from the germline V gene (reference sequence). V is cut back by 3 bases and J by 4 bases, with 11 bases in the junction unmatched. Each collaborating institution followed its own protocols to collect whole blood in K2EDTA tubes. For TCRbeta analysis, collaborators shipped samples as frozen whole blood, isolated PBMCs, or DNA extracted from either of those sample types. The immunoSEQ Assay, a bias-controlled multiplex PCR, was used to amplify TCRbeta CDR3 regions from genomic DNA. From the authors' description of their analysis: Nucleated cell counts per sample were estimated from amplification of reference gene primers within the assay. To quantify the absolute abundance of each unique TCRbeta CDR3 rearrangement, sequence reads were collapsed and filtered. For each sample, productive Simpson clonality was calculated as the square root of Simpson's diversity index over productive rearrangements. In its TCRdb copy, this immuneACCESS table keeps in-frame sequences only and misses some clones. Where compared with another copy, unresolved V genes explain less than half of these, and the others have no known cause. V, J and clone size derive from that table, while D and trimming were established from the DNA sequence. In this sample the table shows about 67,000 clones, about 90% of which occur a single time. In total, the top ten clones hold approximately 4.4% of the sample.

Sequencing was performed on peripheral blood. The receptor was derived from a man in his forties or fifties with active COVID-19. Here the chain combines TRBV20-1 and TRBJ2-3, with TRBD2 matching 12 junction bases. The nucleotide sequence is TGCAGTGCTAGTCGTCTAGCGGGAGGGGTTAAGGCAGATACGCAGTATTTT. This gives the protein CSASRLAGGVKADTQYF.